One T cell receptor beta chain is described in this entry. Its antigen remains unknown. Germline CDR1 and CDR2: SGHVS and FNYEAQ. The CDR3 totals 17 residues. This entry belongs to a study of CXCR3-negative and CXCR3-positive naive CD8 T cells. UMI-tagged TRB cDNA libraries were built via 5' RACE. From its re-call of the 5' RACE reads, TCRdb lists each CDR3 protein once, without DNA. The sample holds just under 90,000 distinct CDR3 sequences. Findings and limits, study-wide: Naive subsets did not differ in surface CD5, and TRB CDR3 properties served to infer TCR strength. Higher TRB CDR3 hydrophobicity marked CXCR3-positive naive cells relative to CXCR3-negative naive cells.

The chain has TRBV7-6 and TRBJ2-1; TCRdb's D call, TRBD1, is unchecked because there is no DNA. The clonotype comes from a human donor in good health. Some clones in this sample may be carry-over from other donors' samples. Sequenced material: naive CXCR3+ CD8+ T cells from blood. Subset denoted: CD45RO-CCR7+CD27+CD95- naive CD8+ T cells expressing CXCR3 (TNR3+). CDR3 residues: CASSLEPGTTVLGEQFF.